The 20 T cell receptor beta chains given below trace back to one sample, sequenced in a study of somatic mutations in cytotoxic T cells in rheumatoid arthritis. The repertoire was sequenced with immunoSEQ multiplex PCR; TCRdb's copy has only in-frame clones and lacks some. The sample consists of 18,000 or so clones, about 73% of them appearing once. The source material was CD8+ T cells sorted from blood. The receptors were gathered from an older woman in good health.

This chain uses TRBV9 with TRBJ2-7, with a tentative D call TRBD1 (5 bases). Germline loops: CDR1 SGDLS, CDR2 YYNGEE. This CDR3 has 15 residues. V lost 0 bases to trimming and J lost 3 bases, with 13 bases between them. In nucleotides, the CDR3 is TGTGCCAGCAGCGTAGGGATAGGGGATCTCTACGAGCAGTACTTC. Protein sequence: CASSVGIGDLYEQYF.

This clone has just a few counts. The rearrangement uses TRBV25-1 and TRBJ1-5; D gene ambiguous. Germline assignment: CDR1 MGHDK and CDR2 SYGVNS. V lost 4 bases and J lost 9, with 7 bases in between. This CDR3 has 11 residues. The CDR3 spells CASSGRGPQHF. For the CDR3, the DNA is TGTGCCAGCAGTGGCCGGGGGCCCCAGCATTTT.

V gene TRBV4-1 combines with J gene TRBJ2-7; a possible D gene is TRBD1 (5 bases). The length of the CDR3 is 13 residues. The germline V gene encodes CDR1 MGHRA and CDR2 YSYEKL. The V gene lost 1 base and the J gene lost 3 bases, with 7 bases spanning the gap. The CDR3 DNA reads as TGCGCCAGCAGCCAAGCCCAGGGCTACGAGCAGTACTTC. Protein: CASSQAQGYEQYF.

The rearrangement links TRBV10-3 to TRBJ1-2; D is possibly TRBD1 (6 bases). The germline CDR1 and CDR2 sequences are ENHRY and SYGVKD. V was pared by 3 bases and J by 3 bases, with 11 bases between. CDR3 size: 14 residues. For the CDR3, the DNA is TGTGCCATCAGTGAAGAAGGGGGTCACTATGGCTACACCTTC. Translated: CAISEEGGHYGYTF.

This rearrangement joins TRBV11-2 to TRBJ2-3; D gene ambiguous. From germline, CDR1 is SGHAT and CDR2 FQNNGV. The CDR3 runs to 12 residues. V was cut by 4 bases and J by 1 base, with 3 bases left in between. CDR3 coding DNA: TGTGCCAGCAGCTCACGCACAGATACGCAGTATTTT. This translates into CASSSRTDTQYF.

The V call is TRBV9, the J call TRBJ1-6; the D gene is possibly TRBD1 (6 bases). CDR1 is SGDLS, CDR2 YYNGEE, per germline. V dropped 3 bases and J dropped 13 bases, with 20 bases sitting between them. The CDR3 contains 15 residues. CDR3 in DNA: TGTGCCAGCAGCGAAGGTACCACGGGGGCGTCGCCCCTCCACTTT. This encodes CASSEGTTGASPLHF. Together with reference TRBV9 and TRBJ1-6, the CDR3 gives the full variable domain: DSGVTQTPKHLITATGQRVTLRCSPRSGDLSVYWYQQSLDQGLQFLIQYYNGEERAKGNILERFSAQQFPDLHSELNLSSLELGDSALYFCASSEGTTGASPLHFGNGTRLTVT.

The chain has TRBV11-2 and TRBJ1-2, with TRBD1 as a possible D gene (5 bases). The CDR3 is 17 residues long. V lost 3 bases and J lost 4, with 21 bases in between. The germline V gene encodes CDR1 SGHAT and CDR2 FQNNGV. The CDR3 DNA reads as TGTGCCAGCAGCTTGGGGGGTGATGGAGGGCCTTCCTATGGCTACACCTTC. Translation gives CASSLGGDGGPSYGYTF. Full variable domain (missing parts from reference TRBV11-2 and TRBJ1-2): EAGVAQSPRYKIIEKRQSVAFWCNPISGHATLYWYQQILGQGPKLLIQFQNNGVVDDSQLPKDRFSAERLKGVDSTLKIQPAKLEDSAVYLCASSLGGDGGPSYGYTFGSGTRLTVV.

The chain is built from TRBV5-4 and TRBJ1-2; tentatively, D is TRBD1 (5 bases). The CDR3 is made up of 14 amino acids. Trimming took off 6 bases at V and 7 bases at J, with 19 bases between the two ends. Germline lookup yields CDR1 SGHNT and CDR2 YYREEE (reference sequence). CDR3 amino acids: CASTTKSGLLGYTF. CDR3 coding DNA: TGTGCCAGCACGACGAAGTCAGGGTTACTTGGCTACACCTTC.

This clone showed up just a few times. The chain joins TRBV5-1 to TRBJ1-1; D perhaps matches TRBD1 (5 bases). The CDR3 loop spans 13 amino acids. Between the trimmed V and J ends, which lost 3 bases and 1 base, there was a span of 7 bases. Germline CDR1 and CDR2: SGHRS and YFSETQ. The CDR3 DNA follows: TGCGCCAGCAGCTGGGGGGGGAACACTGAAGCTTTCTTT. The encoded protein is CASSWGGNTEAFF.

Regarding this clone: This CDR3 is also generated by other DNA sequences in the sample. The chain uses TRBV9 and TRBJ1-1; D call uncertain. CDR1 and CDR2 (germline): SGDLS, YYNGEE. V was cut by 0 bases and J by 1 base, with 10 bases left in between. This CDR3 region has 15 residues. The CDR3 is CASSVDPDTNTEAFF. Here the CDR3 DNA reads TGTGCCAGCAGCGTAGACCCCGACACGAACACTGAAGCTTTCTTT.

The CDR3 reads CASSSFPHSNQPQHF. As DNA, the CDR3 is TGTGCCAGCAGCTCCTTTCCACATAGCAATCAGCCCCAGCATTTT. The rearrangement joins TRBV11-2 to TRBJ1-5; D is undetermined. Germline lookup yields CDR1 SGHAT and CDR2 FQNNGV. The CDR3 is 15 amino acids. Trimming cost V 4 bases and J 0 bases, with 10 bases left between them.

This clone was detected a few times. CDR3 amino acids: CASSLGRQGGYGYTF. CDR3 in DNA: TGTGCCAGCAGCTTGGGACGACAGGGAGGCTATGGCTACACCTTC. The chain employs TRBV11-2 and TRBJ1-2; TRBD1 aligns across 7 bases. Trimming at V came to 3 bases and at J to 4 bases, leaving 8 bases not matched to a gene. Germline V CDR1 and CDR2: SGHAT, FQNNGV. The CDR3 is 15 residues long.

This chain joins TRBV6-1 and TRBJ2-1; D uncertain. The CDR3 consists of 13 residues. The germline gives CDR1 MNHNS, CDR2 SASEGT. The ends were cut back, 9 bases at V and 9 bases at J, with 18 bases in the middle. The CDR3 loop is CASTLTVYGEQFF. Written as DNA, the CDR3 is TGTGCCAGTACCTTGACGGTATATGGTGAGCAGTTCTTC.

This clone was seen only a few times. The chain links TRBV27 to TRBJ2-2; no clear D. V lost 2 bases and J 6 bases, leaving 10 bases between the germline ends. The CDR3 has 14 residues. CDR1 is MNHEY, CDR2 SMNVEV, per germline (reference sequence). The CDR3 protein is CASSLGAAPGELFF. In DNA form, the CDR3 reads TGTGCCAGCAGTTTAGGAGCCGCCCCCGGGGAGCTGTTTTTT.

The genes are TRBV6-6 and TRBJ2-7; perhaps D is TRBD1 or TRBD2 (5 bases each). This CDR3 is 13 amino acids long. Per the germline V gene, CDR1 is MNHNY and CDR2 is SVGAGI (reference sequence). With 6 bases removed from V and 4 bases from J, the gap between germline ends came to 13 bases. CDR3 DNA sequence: TGTGCCAGCAGCCACGGTTGGGGGTACGAGCAGTACTTC. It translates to CASSHGWGYEQYF.

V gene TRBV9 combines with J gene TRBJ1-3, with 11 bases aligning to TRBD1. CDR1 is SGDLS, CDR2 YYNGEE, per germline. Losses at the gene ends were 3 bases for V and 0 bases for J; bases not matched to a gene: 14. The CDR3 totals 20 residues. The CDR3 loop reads CASSGPGQGGAGVSGNTIYF. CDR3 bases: TGTGCCAGCAGCGGCCCGGGACAGGGGGGCGCAGGAGTCTCTGGAAACACCATATATTTT.

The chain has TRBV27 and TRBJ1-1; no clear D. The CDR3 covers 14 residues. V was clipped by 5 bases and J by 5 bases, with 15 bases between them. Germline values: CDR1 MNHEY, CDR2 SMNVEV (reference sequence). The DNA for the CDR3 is TGTGCCAGCAGTCCTCTCTGGGATAGGACTGAAGCTTTCTTT. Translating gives CASSPLWDRTEAFF.

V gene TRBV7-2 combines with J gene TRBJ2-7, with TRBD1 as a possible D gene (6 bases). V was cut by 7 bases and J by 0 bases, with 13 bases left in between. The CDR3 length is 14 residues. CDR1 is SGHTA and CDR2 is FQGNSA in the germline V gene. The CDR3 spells CASTQGQNSYEQYF. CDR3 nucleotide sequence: TGTGCCAGCACCCAGGGGCAAAACTCCTACGAGCAGTACTTC.

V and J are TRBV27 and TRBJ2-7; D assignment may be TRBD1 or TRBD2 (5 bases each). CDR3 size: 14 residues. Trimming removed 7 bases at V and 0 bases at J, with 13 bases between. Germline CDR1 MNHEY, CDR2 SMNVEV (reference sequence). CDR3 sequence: CASKPGTGSYEQYF. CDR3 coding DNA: TGTGCCAGCAAACCCGGGACGGGCTCCTACGAGCAGTACTTC.

CDR3 residues: CASSPQGSHYGYTF. CDR3 nucleotides: TGTGCCAGCAGCCCACAGGGGTCCCACTATGGCTACACCTTC. The chain combines TRBV27 with TRBJ1-2; 7 bases align to TRBD1. Germline V gene sequence: CDR1 MNHEY, CDR2 SMNVEV (reference sequence). After removal of 6 bases from V and 3 bases from J, the junction contained 7 bases not matched to a gene. The CDR3 has 14 residues.